The 29 T cell receptor beta chains listed next were all sequenced from one sample in a study of regulatory T cells in long-lasting Graves disease. For TCR beta, libraries came from iRepertoire HTBI primers and Arm-PCR of CDR3 regions. TCRdb processed the multiplex PCR reads anew with MiXCR; each CDR3 protein has one entry. The table lists approximately 350,000 distinct CDR3 sequences, about 10% of them singletons. This sample's time point: newly diagnosed GD, antithyroid drugs for less than 3 months. PBMCs provided the RNA from which the TCR library was made. This same sample was also taken into another study, of T cells in Graves' hyperthyroidism and ophthalmopathy.

The starting material was peripheral blood mononuclear cells (PBMCs), obtained at new diagnosis, from a patient treated with antithyroid drugs. These receptors all come from a woman younger than 30 with Graves disease.

This clonotype was picked up many times. This sequence joins TRBV7-8 and TRBJ1-1; D might be TRBD1 (5 bases). Germline V gene lookup returns CDR1 SGHVS and CDR2 FQNEAQ. V lost 4 bases and J 4 bases, leaving 16 bases between the germline ends. The CDR3 length is 15 residues. The CDR3: CASSSRTPGGTEAFF. As DNA, the CDR3 is TGTGCCAGCAGCTCGAGGACCCCGGGGGGCACTGAAGCTTTCTTT.

This clonotype occurred many times. The genes are TRBV4-2 and TRBJ2-1, with D unresolved. This CDR3 region has 13 residues. Trimming cost V 5 bases and J 6 bases, with 11 bases left between them. Germline-derived CDR1 and CDR2 are LGHNA and YNFKEQ. DNA for the CDR3: TGTGCCAGCAGCGTTAGCCGGGCCAATGAGCAGTTCTTC. This encodes CASSVSRANEQFF.

The chain joins TRBV7-9 to TRBJ1-1; TRBD1 is a possible D gene (5 bases). This CDR3 has 14 residues. From germline, CDR1 is SEHNR and CDR2 FQNEAQ (reference sequence). V shed 2 bases and J shed 4 bases, with 11 bases lying between them. The CDR3 sequence: CASSLRGIGTEAFF. The CDR3 bases are TGTGCCAGCAGCTTAAGGGGAATTGGCACTGAAGCTTTCTTT.

The chain recombines TRBV19 with TRBJ1-2; 8 bases map to TRBD1. Germline trimming cut 5 bases from V and 6 bases from J; bases unmatched to any gene: 5. Per germline, CDR1 LNHDA and CDR2 SQIVND (reference sequence). The CDR3 is made up of 13 amino acids. The CDR3 region is CASSSTGGHGYTF. The CDR3 coding sequence is TGTGCCAGTAGTTCAACAGGGGGACATGGCTACACCTTC.

This clonotype has at least ten counts. The V call is TRBV2, the J call TRBJ1-1; 8 nucleotides match TRBD1. In germline, CDR1 is SNHLY, CDR2 FYNNEI. The CDR3 runs 15 residues. V lost 4 bases, J lost 4 bases, and 8 bases stayed unmatched. CDR3 nucleotide sequence: TGTGCCAGCAGTGGGTTAGGACAGGGCGTCACTGAAGCTTTCTTT. Amino acid sequence: CASSGLGQGVTEAFF.

This clonotype was counted many times. The rearrangement joins TRBV28 to TRBJ2-1; 8 bases match TRBD2. The CDR3 contains 15 residues. Germline V gene lookup returns CDR1 MDHEN and CDR2 SYDVKM. The J segment lost 1 base and the V segment lost 2 bases, leaving 1 base of the junction unmatched. DNA for the CDR3: TGTGCCAGCAGTTTAGGCGGGAGGTCCTACAATGAGCAGTTCTTC. Its protein product is CASSLGGRSYNEQFF.

In regard to this clonotype: Just one base apart from a much larger clone, this may be a read error. The CDR3 ends on some other residue instead of the conserved phenylalanine or tryptophan, so this is likely a read error. This chain links TRBV3-1 with TRBJ1-2; no firm D call. Trimming left V 4 bases short and J 3 bases short, with 18 bases between. In germline, CDR1 is LGHDT, CDR2 YNNKEL (reference sequence). This CDR3 is built from 16 residues. CDR3 in amino acids: CASSPQTTNFHYGYTS. In DNA form, the CDR3 reads TGTGCCAGCAGCCCGCAGACAACCAATTTCCACTATGGCTACACCTCC.

The chain recombines TRBV20-1 with TRBJ2-7, with 11 positions matching TRBD1. There are 14 residues in the CDR3. With 4 bases clipped from V and 3 bases from J, the junction kept 5 bases outside the gene matches. Per germline, CDR1 DFQATT and CDR2 SNEGSKA (reference sequence). CDR3: CSAKTGQGGYEQYV. DNA for the CDR3: TGCAGTGCTAAGACGGGACAGGGGGGCTACGAGCAGTACGTC.

Ten or more counts support this clonotype. The V call is TRBV5-4, the J call TRBJ2-7, with D possibly matching TRBD2 (6 bases). The CDR3 length is 14 residues. Trimming shortened V by 2 bases and J by 1 base, and 10 bases separated the two germline ends. Germline V CDR1 and CDR2: SGHNT, YYREEE (reference sequence). The CDR3, as DNA: TGTGCCAGCAGCTTTCGGGGGAAGTCCTACGAGCAGTACGTC. It is translated as CASSFRGKSYEQYV.

With regard to this clonotype: Relative to the germline gene, one junction end is altered; a read error may explain this. J is TRBJ1-3 and V is TRBV7-9, with D possibly being TRBD1 (6 bases). The germline gives CDR1 SEHNR, CDR2 FQNEAQ (reference sequence). The CDR3 is 17 amino acids. For the CDR3, the DNA is TGTGCCAGCAGCTTTAACAGGGCCCACATTTCTGAAAACACCATATATTTT. Translation: CASSFNRAHISENTIYF. Variable domain in full (rest from reference TRBV7-9 and TRBJ1-3): DTGVSQNPRHKITKRGQNVTFRCDPISEHNRLYWYRQTLGQGPEFLTYFQNEAQLEKSRLLSDRFSAERPKGSFSTLEIQRTEQGDSAMYLCASSFNRAHISENTIYFGEGSWLTVV.

The chain combines TRBV12-5 with TRBJ1-2, with 7 bases fitting TRBD1. The CDR3 runs to 16 residues. The junction had 10 bases not matched to a gene; V was cut back by 4 bases and J by 2 bases. CDR1 is LGHNT, CDR2 FRNRAP, per germline. The DNA for the CDR3 is TGTGCTAGTGGTTGGGGACAGCGGGGGACAAACTATGGCTACACCTTC. It encodes CASGWGQRGTNYGYTF.

The V gene is TRBV20-1, the J gene TRBJ2-1; 12 bases map to TRBD2. The V gene's germline CDR1 is DFQATT and CDR2 SNEGSKA (reference sequence). V dropped 3 bases and J dropped 2; count of bases not matched to a gene: 2. CDR3 length: 15 amino acids. CDR3: CSARLAGGAYNEQFF. In DNA form, the CDR3 reads TGCAGTGCTAGGCTAGCGGGGGGGGCCTACAATGAGCAGTTCTTC.

This clonotype was seen ten or more times. The genes are TRBV28 and TRBJ2-3; no definite D call. Per the germline V gene, CDR1 is MDHEN and CDR2 is SYDVKM. Trimming removed 3 bases at V and 9 bases at J, with 13 bases between. The CDR3 is 13 residues long. CDR3 protein: CASSFTTATTQYF. The CDR3 DNA reads TGTGCCAGCAGTTTTACTACAGCAACAACGCAGTATTTT.

The chain couples TRBV24-1 to TRBJ2-1; 9 bases line up with TRBD2. Germline V gene sequence: CDR1 KGHDR, CDR2 SFDVKD. V was clipped by 8 bases and J by 10 bases; unmatched bases: 14. This CDR3 spans 15 amino acids. The CDR3 loop is CATMTSGKKKQEQFF. In DNA form, the CDR3 reads TGTGCCACCATGACTAGCGGCAAAAAGAAGCAGGAGCAGTTCTTC.

This clonotype was detected many times. The J gene is TRBJ1-5, the V gene TRBV27; D is possibly TRBD1 (5 bases). The length of the CDR3 is 16 residues. V was pared by 4 bases and J by 6 bases, with 19 bases between. In germline, CDR1 is MNHEY, CDR2 SMNVEV (reference sequence). Here the CDR3 DNA reads TGTGCCAGCAGTTCCCTCCCGGGACCCAGCCGTCAGCCCCAGCATTTT. This translates into CASSSLPGPSRQPQHF.

This clonotype occurred many times. The CDR3 DNA reads TGTGCCAGCAGCCCCGCGGAGATCGGGAAGACCCAGTACTTC. Translation: CASSPAEIGKTQYF. This chain joins TRBV27 and TRBJ2-5; TRBD2 is a possible D gene (5 bases). CDR1 is MNHEY, CDR2 SMNVEV, per germline (reference sequence). Deletions cut 6 bases from V and 6 bases from J, with 17 bases between. This CDR3 is built from 14 residues.

This clonotype was seen at least ten times. The gene calls are TRBV28 and TRBJ2-7; the D gene is possibly TRBD2 (5 bases). The V end was cut by 7 bases, the J end by 7 bases, with 23 bases between. The V gene's germline CDR1 is MDHEN and CDR2 SYDVKM. CDR3 length equals 15 residues. CDR3 nucleotide sequence: TGTGCCAGCACCAATTTCCCCCCCGGTTCGGGGGAGCAGTACTTC. Protein sequence: CASTNFPPGSGEQYF.

Regarding this clonotype: With a much larger clone just one base away, this may be a read error. V and J are TRBV20-1 and TRBJ2-1; possible D gene TRBD2, 6 bases. This CDR3 is built from 15 residues. The germline CDR1 and CDR2 sequences are DFQATT and SNEGSKA (reference sequence). CDR3 in amino acids: CSAGEPRLDHNEQFF. Written as DNA, the CDR3 is TGCAGTGCTGGAGAACCCAGACTAGATCACAATGAGCAGTTCTTC.

The table lists this clonotype with many counts. In DNA, the CDR3 is TGTGCCAGCAGTTTAATCAGGGGCGAGCAGTACTTC. It encodes CASSLIRGEQYF. The genes are TRBV27 and TRBJ2-7; D is possibly TRBD1 (6 bases). CDR1 is MNHEY and CDR2 is SMNVEV in the germline V gene (reference sequence). The germline V and J ends were trimmed by 2 bases and 6 bases, with 8 bases remaining between them. This CDR3 has 12 amino acids.

This clonotype has at least ten counts. Possible read error: a much larger clone is one base away. V gene TRBV12-3 or TRBV12-4 combines with J gene TRBJ1-1; D gene ambiguous. The CDR3 is made up of 11 amino acids. The CDR3: CASSINIEAFF. The CDR3 DNA reads TGTGCCAGCAGTATCAACATTGAAGCTTTCTTT.

This chain connects TRBV6-2 or TRBV6-3 to TRBJ1-5, with D possibly TRBD1 on 5 matching bases. This CDR3 region has 14 residues. Per germline, CDR1 MNHEY and CDR2 SVGEGT. Trimming removed 2 bases at V and 3 bases at J, with 8 bases between. CDR3 protein: CASSYRGNNQPQHF. The CDR3, as DNA: TGTGCCAGCAGTTACAGGGGTAACAATCAGCCCCAGCATTTT.

This clonotype was detected ten times or more. This rearrangement joins TRBV4-1 to TRBJ2-4; possibly TRBD2 for D (6 bases). Germline V gene sequence: CDR1 MGHRA, CDR2 YSYEKL. Trimming stripped 0 bases from V and 11 bases from J, with 8 bases between. The CDR3 is 12 residues long. CDR3 sequence: CASSQDSGVQYF. CDR3 nucleotides: TGCGCCAGCAGCCAAGATTCGGGGGTTCAGTACTTC.

This clonotype was counted ten times or more. The chain carries TRBV20-1 and TRBJ2-3, with D uncertain. CDR1 is DFQATT, CDR2 SNEGSKA, per germline (reference sequence). CDR3 size: 14 residues. The V end was cut by 0 bases, the J end by 2 bases, with 9 bases between. Here the CDR3 reads CSARETAYTDTQYF. The CDR3 nucleotides are TGCAGTGCTAGAGAGACCGCTTACACAGATACGCAGTATTTT.

This clonotype was seen many times. The missing conserved phenylalanine or tryptophan at the end of this CDR3 makes a read error likely. The chain couples TRBV20-1 to TRBJ2-7; 8 bases fit TRBD2. J gave up 2 bases and V 5 bases, and 8 bases lay outside the gene matches. The germline CDR1 and CDR2 sequences are DFQATT and SNEGSKA (reference sequence). The CDR3 has 14 amino acids. CDR3: CSAGKSGLAYEQYL. CDR3 sequence (DNA): TGCAGTGCTGGCAAATCGGGACTAGCCTACGAGCAGTACCTC.

This chain uses TRBV19 with TRBJ2-1; TRBD2 is a possible D gene (5 bases). Germline V gives CDR1 LNHDA, CDR2 SQIVND (reference sequence). CDR3 length equals 14 residues. Trimming took off 8 bases at V and 7 bases at J, with 18 bases between the two ends. This CDR3 is CASLSLASGNEQFF. The CDR3 coding sequence is TGTGCCAGTCTTTCTCTCGCTTCGGGGAATGAGCAGTTCTTC.

This clonotype was picked up one time. The chain combines TRBV19 with TRBJ2-5; 7 positions agree with TRBD2. V lost 4 bases, J lost 1 base, and 12 bases stayed unmatched. Germline CDR1 and CDR2: LNHDA and SQIVND (reference sequence). The CDR3 consists of 17 residues. DNA for the CDR3: TGTGCCAGTAGTAATGGGGTCCCTGGGGGGGTCCAAGAGACCCAGTACTTC. The encoded protein is CASSNGVPGGVQETQYF.

Turning to this clonotype: A far larger clone differs by one base, so this is likely a read error. The chain recombines TRBV27 with TRBJ2-1, with 9 bases that match TRBD1. CDR1 and CDR2 from the germline V gene are MNHEY and SMNVEV (reference sequence). CDR3 length: 15 amino acids. With 5 bases clipped from V and 12 bases from J, the junction kept 14 bases outside the gene matches. The CDR3 is CASSVRDRVLHGQFF. As DNA, the CDR3 is TGTGCCAGCAGTGTCCGGGACAGGGTTCTCCATGGGCAGTTCTTC.

This clonotype was seen many times. The chain uses TRBV30 and TRBJ2-1, with 11 bases identical to TRBD1. The CDR3 totals 13 residues. Germline loops: CDR1 GTSNPN, CDR2 SVGIG (reference sequence). The V gene end was trimmed by 6 bases and the J gene end by 9 bases; junction bases not matched to a gene: 7. CDR3 sequence: CACRDRGYSEQFF. In nucleotides, the CDR3 is TGTGCCTGTCGGGACAGGGGGTACTCTGAGCAGTTCTTC.

This clonotype was seen at least ten times. This chain uses TRBV12-3 or TRBV12-4 with TRBJ1-4; 7 bases are a match to TRBD1. The CDR3 totals 16 residues. V lost 5 bases to trimming and J lost 2 bases; unmatched junction nucleotides: 8. CDR3 DNA: TGTGCCAGCAGTCCCCGGACAGGTGGCACTAATGAAAAACTGTTTTTT. Protein: CASSPRTGGTNEKLFF.